Sequencing of this TCR beta chain was carried out in a study of shared clonotypes between healthy human individuals. The overall study: Three plates were used per donor for CD4 naive, three for CD4 memory, two for CD8 naive and one for CD8 memory.

The V end was cut by 0 bases, the J end by 6 bases, with 8 bases between. The germline gives CDR1 MNHNS, CDR2 SASEGT. The length of the CDR3 is 13 residues. Recent vaccinations or acute infections were absent in the healthy HIV-negative adult donors. Only in-frame clones appear in the TCRdb table, and some are missing; sequencing was by immunoSEQ multiplex PCR. The profile shows millions of clones, more than 85% of them singletons. The receptor was derived from a man between 18 and 29 years old in good health. Some clones in this sample may be carry-over from other donors' samples. The rearrangement joins TRBV6-1 to TRBJ1-1, with D maybe TRBD1 (5 bases). Sequenced: naive CD4+ T cells from PBMCs. Subset given: CD45RA+ positively selected. Written as DNA, the CDR3 is TGTGCCAGCAGTGAAGCGGGGCACTCTGAAGCTTTCTTT. Translated, it gives CASSEAGHSEAFF.